Presented here are 15 T cell receptor beta chains from one specimen sequenced in a study of CD8 T cells in ankylosing spondylitis listed by TCRdb under 2017. The library was prepared using 5' RACE. This sample was sequenced with an Illumina HiSeq 2500. The public reads were reanalyzed by TCRdb: fastp trimming at Q25, MiXCR alignment, in-frame beta chains only. When rows share a CDR3 protein, they turn into one entry using the most common DNA and genes. Across this sample there are approximately 180,000 distinct CDR3 sequences, with 18% seen only once. 4.3% of the sample belongs to the ten largest clones. What was sequenced was blood, either unsorted or a sorted T cell fraction (not recorded which). These receptors were obtained from a male donor aged 5-30 years with ankylosing spondylitis or in good health (not recorded which). Donor details come from another sample of the same person, matched by shared clones.

This clonotype was detected many times. The CDR3 coding sequence is TGCAGTGCTAGACCTGGGACTAGCGAGGACAATGAGCAGTTCTTC. Residues: CSARPGTSEDNEQFF. The chain carries TRBV20-1 and TRBJ2-1; 10 nucleotides match TRBD2. J lost 5 bases, V lost 2 bases, and 6 bases had no gene match. In germline, CDR1 is DFQATT, CDR2 SNEGSKA (reference sequence). This CDR3 comprises 15 residues.

This clonotype occurred many times. The J gene is TRBJ2-1, the V gene TRBV9, with 7 bases identical to TRBD2. The germline V gene encodes CDR1 SGDLS and CDR2 YYNGEE. The ends lost 0 bases at V and 1 base at J; junction bases unmatched: 4. The CDR3 is made up of 16 amino acids. The CDR3 DNA reads as TGTGCCAGCAGCGTAGTACTAGCGAGTTCCTACAATGAGCAGTTCTTC. It encodes CASSVVLASSYNEQFF.

In the case of this clonotype: This may be a read error, as it is one base from a much larger clone. The chain joins TRBV5-4 to TRBJ2-7; no reliable D call. Germline lookup yields CDR1 SGHNT and CDR2 YYREEE (reference sequence). The CDR3 has 14 amino acids. Trimming took 3 bases from V and 4 from J, leaving 14 bases between them. The CDR3 coding sequence is TGTGCCAGCAGCTCAAGGTCTAAGCCGTACGAGCAGTACTTC. This gives the protein CASSSRSKPYEQYF.

This clonotype was counted many times. The chain recombines TRBV20-1 with TRBJ2-2; D is possibly TRBD1 or TRBD2 (6 bases each). Trimming cost V 0 bases and J 6 bases, with 14 bases left between them. Germline CDR1 DFQATT, CDR2 SNEGSKA (reference sequence). This CDR3 is 15 amino acids long. The CDR3 nucleotides read TGCAGTGCTAGAGACGCCCAGGGGAGGCCCGGGGAGCTGTTTTTT. It specifies CSARDAQGRPGELFF.

In this sample, this clonotype turned up many times. The V call is TRBV6-6, the J call TRBJ1-1; D possibly corresponds to TRBD1 (5 bases). The V gene's germline CDR1 is MNHNY and CDR2 SVGAGI (reference sequence). The CDR3 spans 11 residues. Deletions cut 8 bases from V and 5 bases from J, with 9 bases between. The CDR3 sequence: CASHGGTEAFF. CDR3 DNA: TGTGCCAGCCATGGGGGGACTGAAGCTTTCTTT.

At least ten counts were recorded for this clonotype. CDR3 sequence reads: CASSLWAGARTDTQYF. The CDR3 DNA sequence: TGTGCCAGCAGCTTATGGGCGGGAGCCCGCACAGATACGCAGTATTTT. The chain recombines TRBV7-2 with TRBJ2-3, with 7 bases lining up with TRBD2. The trim removed 2 bases at V and 1 base at J, leaving 6 bases unmatched. Per the germline V gene, CDR1 is SGHTA and CDR2 is FQGNSA. The CDR3 consists of 16 residues.

This clonotype was recorded many times. The rearrangement joins TRBV29-1 to TRBJ1-3; tentatively, D is TRBD1 (5 bases). V was trimmed by 6 bases and J by 7 bases, leaving 16 bases between them. This CDR3 is 13 amino acids long. The germline CDR1 and CDR2 sequences are SQVTM and ANQGSEA. Here the CDR3 reads CSVSNGEGNTIYF. In nucleotides, the CDR3 is TGCAGCGTCTCCAATGGGGAGGGGAACACCATATATTTT.

This clonotype was recorded at least ten times. The J gene is TRBJ2-7, the V gene TRBV12-3 or TRBV12-4, with TRBD1 matching 8 bases. V lost 5 bases and J lost 9; bases outside the gene matches: 6. The CDR3 runs 12 residues. This CDR3 reads CASSRTGRGQYV. CDR3 bases: TGTGCCAGCAGTCGGACAGGGCGAGGGCAGTACGTC.

There are many counts of this clonotype. The gene calls are TRBV27 and TRBJ2-5; 13 positions agree with TRBD2. This CDR3 spans 16 amino acids. From germline, CDR1 is MNHEY and CDR2 SMNVEV (reference sequence). Trimming removed 5 bases from V and 3 bases from J; junction bases left unmatched: 6. The DNA for the CDR3 is TGTGCCAGCAGTACCGGACTAGCGGGAGCTAAAGAGACCCAGTACTTC. It encodes CASSTGLAGAKETQYF.

This clonotype appeared many times. V usage is TRBV5-1 and J usage is TRBJ2-1, with unresolved D. The V and J ends lost 0 bases and 3 bases respectively, with 7 bases between them. The CDR3 sequence is 14 residues long. Germline V gene sequence: CDR1 SGHRS, CDR2 YFSETQ. DNA of the CDR3: TGCGCCAGCAGCTTGGGAAACAACTACAATGAGCAGTTCTTC. It is translated as CASSLGNNYNEQFF.

This clonotype was recorded at least ten times. The chain carries TRBV12-3 or TRBV12-4 and TRBJ1-1; D call uncertain. Trimming removed 6 bases at V and 1 base at J, with 15 bases between. There are 15 residues in the CDR3. The CDR3 here is CASSPQLGRNTEAFF. The CDR3 region has the DNA TGTGCCAGCAGCCCCCAACTCGGACGGAACACTGAAGCTTTCTTT.

This clonotype has at least ten counts. The chain uses TRBV5-1 and TRBJ2-1; 8 positions match TRBD1. The germline CDR1 and CDR2 sequences are SGHRS and YFSETQ. This CDR3 is built from 16 residues. Trimming at V came to 4 bases and at J to 5 bases, leaving 11 bases not matched to a gene. This CDR3 reads CASSPGDRGPDNEQFF. Here the CDR3 DNA reads TGCGCCAGCAGCCCAGGAGACAGGGGACCGGACAATGAGCAGTTCTTC.

This clonotype was recorded many times. V gene TRBV7-9 combines with J gene TRBJ1-2; 8 positions match TRBD1. The CDR3 contains 13 residues. The germline V gene has CDR1 SEHNR and CDR2 FQNEAQ (reference sequence). The V segment lost 5 bases and the J segment 8 bases; nucleotides outside the gene matches: 7. The chain's CDR3 is CASSVGQGKGYTF. The CDR3 DNA reads TGTGCCAGCAGCGTCGGACAGGGAAAGGGCTACACCTTC.

This clonotype was observed a handful of times. The chain recombines TRBV3-1 with TRBJ2-3, with no clear D. The CDR3 length is 11 residues. Germline V gene data show CDR1 as LGHDT and CDR2 as YNNKEL (reference sequence). Trimming removed 0 bases at V and 8 bases at J, with 3 bases between. CDR3 DNA: TGTGCCAGCAGCCAAGAGTTTACGCAGTATTTT. It is translated as CASSQEFTQYF.

This clonotype was picked up many times. This chain links TRBV6-5 with TRBJ2-4; 8 nucleotides match TRBD1. The V gene's germline CDR1 is MNHEY and CDR2 SVGAGI. The length of the CDR3 is 14 residues. Trimming took 5 bases from V and 6 from J; bases not matched to a gene: 6. CDR3 DNA: TGTGCCAGCAGTCCGACAGGGGTAGGAAACATTCAGTACTTC. Translation: CASSPTGVGNIQYF.